The clone carrying this TCR beta chain has just a few counts. The antigen is unknown. Across 18 months, stable Graves' hyperthyroidism was marked by no progression to ophthalmopathy. Each 10 ml fresh peripheral blood draw supplied the PBMCs. This sample was taken from a study of T cells in Graves' hyperthyroidism and ophthalmopathy. Amplified TCR beta CDR3 regions came from RNA transcripts. HTBI primers drove first-round RT-PCR of the TCR CDR3. TCRdb reanalysed the multiplex PCR reads using MiXCR and keeps one entry per CDR3 protein. The repertoire consists of roughly 840,000 distinct CDR3 sequences, with over 35% occurring once and the leading ten covering over 8%. The study's findings and limits: Ophthalmopathy was told apart from stable hyperthyroidism by a 13 V-J model.

Between the trimmed V and J ends, which lost 5 bases and 0 bases, there was a span of 14 bases. Germline V lookup: CDR1 MGHRA, CDR2 YSYEKL. The CDR3 length is 16 residues. Sequencing was done on a sample of blood. This chain uses TRBV4-1 with TRBJ1-3, with D uncertain. The sequence derives from a man between 18 and 35 years old with Graves' hyperthyroidism. Here the CDR3 DNA reads TGCGCCAGCAGCACTAACACAGCCAGCTCTGGAAACACCATATATTTT. This codes for CASSTNTASSGNTIYF.